These 4 T cell receptor beta chains were all obtained from the same sample, sequenced in a study of post-analysis software for immune sequencing data. The study, taken as a whole, reports: There were five or six TRBV segments more frequent in patients than controls, and TRBV5-6, TRBV5-1 and TRBV20-1 were among them.

Libraries were made from TCR beta cDNA, and they carried unique molecular identifiers. TCRdb itself ran the PCR reads through MiXCR, one entry per CDR3 protein. Of 700,000 to 900,000 distinct CDR3 sequences listed, about half were seen once; the top ten hold roughly 4.4%. No cognate antigen is known for these TCRs. The source material was blood. Receptors originate from a girl aged 5 to 17 with multiple sclerosis.

This chain joins TRBV6-5 and TRBJ2-1; D not certain. This CDR3 spans 13 amino acids. The V and J ends lost 6 bases and 6 bases respectively, with 12 bases between them. Germline V lookup: CDR1 MNHEY, CDR2 SVGAGI. Here the CDR3 reads CASRYTATNEQFF. The CDR3 DNA sequence: TGTGCCAGCAGGTACACCGCGACCAATGAGCAGTTCTTC.

The V gene is TRBV20-1, the J gene TRBJ2-5; 14 nucleotides align to TRBD2. With 1 base clipped from V and 11 bases from J, the junction kept 24 bases outside the gene matches. Germline-derived CDR1 and CDR2 are DFQATT and SNEGSKA (reference sequence). The CDR3 runs 20 residues. As DNA, the CDR3 is TGCAGTGCTAGAGGGTGGGGGACTAGCGGGAGCTGGTCGGGGACAGGTGAGCAGTACTTC. Its translation is CSARGWGTSGSWSGTGEQYF.

Of note for this clonotype: The germline gene is not matched at one end of the junction; a read error may be the cause. The CDR3 sequence is CAGSLGQGYTEAFF. CDR3 coding DNA: TGTGCCGGCAGCTTAGGCCAGGGATATACTGAAGCTTTCTTT. The chain joins TRBV7-9 to TRBJ1-1; TRBD1 might be the D (5 bases). Germline loops: CDR1 SEHNR, CDR2 FQNEAQ (reference sequence). The CDR3 is 14 amino acids.

The chain joins TRBV20-1 to TRBJ2-5; D remains ambiguous. The CDR3 consists of 13 residues. Trimming took 0 bases from V and 4 from J, leaving 9 bases between them. Germline CDR1 DFQATT, CDR2 SNEGSKA (reference sequence). The DNA for the CDR3 is TGCAGTGCTAGAGATGAGATAAGAGAGACCCAGTACTTC. It translates to CSARDEIRETQYF.